Below, 20 T cell receptor beta chains from the same sample are listed, as sequenced in a study of Ad26.COV2.S vaccination and SARS-CoV-2 variants. Some clones are missing from TCRdb's copy, which holds only in-frame ones; the method was immunoSEQ multiplex PCR. This repertoire shows 300,000 to 400,000 clones, roughly 87% found once; its top ten account for approximately 3.6%. As to treatment: 15 to 20 received Ad26.COV2.S at low or high dose, single or two shots; about five received placebo; per-sample allocation not given. Sampling took place 63 days after the first vaccine or placebo injection. The sample here was peripheral blood, taken in a trial of Ad26.COV2.S vaccine versus placebo. These receptors all come from a person between 18 and 60 years old who received the Ad26.COV2.S COVID-19 vaccine or a placebo.

This clone was seen only once. The V and J genes are TRBV4-2 and TRBJ1-2; D is unclear. The CDR3 spans 13 residues. CDR1 LGHNA and CDR2 YNFKEQ come from the germline V gene. V gave up 0 bases and J gave up 4 bases, with 6 bases separating them. CDR3 residues: CASSQESGYGYTF. CDR3 nucleotides: TGTGCCAGCAGCCAAGAGTCAGGCTATGGCTACACCTTC.

Written as DNA, the CDR3 is TGCAGTGCTAGGCCTGGCTACGAGCAGTACTTC. Its protein is CSARPGYEQYF. The chain has TRBV20-1 and TRBJ2-7; D unresolved. Deletions cut 3 bases from V and 3 bases from J, with 6 bases between. Germline CDR1 reads DFQATT; CDR2 reads SNEGSKA (reference sequence). The CDR3 is 11 residues long.

The chain couples TRBV30 to TRBJ2-7, with D tentatively TRBD1 (6 bases). The V gene's germline CDR1 is GTSNPN and CDR2 SVGIG (reference sequence). The CDR3 loop spans 15 amino acids. V lost 0 bases, J lost 4 bases, and 16 bases lay in between. CDR3 protein: CAWSVGWGRVYEQYF. In DNA, the CDR3 is TGTGCCTGGAGTGTAGGCTGGGGGCGTGTTTACGAGCAGTACTTC.

The rearrangement uses TRBV2 and TRBJ2-5; 9 bases align to TRBD1. The CDR3 spans 14 residues. J gave up 4 bases and V 5 bases, and 5 bases lay outside the gene matches. Germline CDR1 SNHLY, CDR2 FYNNEI. CDR3: CASSWDRELETQYF. The CDR3 DNA sequence: TGTGCCAGCAGTTGGGACAGGGAGTTAGAGACCCAGTACTTC.

This clone is a singleton in its sample. The chain's CDR3 is CASSTRTSGGAYNEQFF. In DNA form, the CDR3 reads TGTGCCAGCAGCACTCGGACTAGCGGGGGAGCCTACAATGAGCAGTTCTTC. The J gene is TRBJ2-1, the V gene TRBV9; TRBD2 matches 13 bases. V was clipped by 4 bases and J by 2 bases; unmatched bases: 6. This CDR3 region has 17 residues. Germline V gene sequence: CDR1 SGDLS, CDR2 YYNGEE.

The chain links TRBV19 to TRBJ2-7, with D possibly being TRBD2 (5 bases). From germline, CDR1 is LNHDA and CDR2 SQIVND (reference sequence). This CDR3 has 13 amino acids. V dropped 5 bases and J dropped 1 base, with 9 bases sitting between them. Here the CDR3 reads CASSWTHSYEQYF. The DNA of the CDR3 is TGTGCCAGTAGTTGGACTCATTCCTACGAGCAGTACTTC.

The chain employs TRBV4-3 and TRBJ2-1, with TRBD2 matching over 14 bases. The V and J ends lost 0 bases and 7 bases, in that order; junction bases with no gene match: 2. The CDR3 sequence is 16 residues long. Germline-derived CDR1 and CDR2 are LGHNA and YSLEER. CDR3 sequence reads: CASSQDRLAGGNEQFF. Written as DNA, the CDR3 is TGCGCCAGCAGCCAAGATCGACTAGCGGGGGGGAATGAGCAGTTCTTC.

DNA of the CDR3: TGCAGCGCTGGGACAGACTCCTACAATGAGCAGTTCTTC. The encoded protein is CSAGTDSYNEQFF. This rearrangement joins TRBV29-1 to TRBJ2-1; 7 nucleotides align to TRBD1. The CDR3 length is 13 residues. The junction had 3 bases not matched to a gene; V was cut back by 7 bases and J by 0 bases. CDR1 is SQVTM, CDR2 ANQGSEA, per germline.

V is TRBV12-3 or TRBV12-4 and J is TRBJ1-1; TRBD1 agrees at 7 bases. The CDR3 consists of 13 residues. V shed 6 bases, J shed 7 bases, and the junction held 8 bases outside the gene matches. DNA of the CDR3: TGTGCCAGCAGGACAGGGTATGGTGGTGAAGCTTTCTTT. This encodes CASRTGYGGEAFF.

The chain couples TRBV9 to TRBJ1-2, with a possible D match to TRBD1 (6 bases). Trimming took off 0 bases at V and 2 bases at J, with 17 bases between the two ends. Germline V lookup: CDR1 SGDLS, CDR2 YYNGEE. CDR3 length: 17 residues. The CDR3, as DNA: TGTGCCAGCAGCGTAGAAGGGTCGGGACATCCGAACTATGGCTACACCTTC. This sequence encodes CASSVEGSGHPNYGYTF. Supplemented by reference TRBV9 and TRBJ1-2, the full variable domain reads DSGVTQTPKHLITATGQRVTLRCSPRSGDLSVYWYQQSLDQGLQFLIQYYNGEERAKGNILERFSAQQFPDLHSELNLSSLELGDSALYFCASSVEGSGHPNYGYTFGSGTRLTVV.

The table lists this clone with a few counts. The chain combines TRBV15 with TRBJ2-7, with TRBD2 as a possible D gene (6 bases). Trimming shortened V by 5 bases and J by 3 bases, and 14 bases separated the two germline ends. This CDR3 has 14 residues. CDR1 and CDR2 (germline): LNHNV, YYDKDF (reference sequence). The chain's CDR3 is CATSEEGTGYEQYF. The CDR3 DNA reads as TGTGCCACCAGCGAGGAGGGAACCGGCTACGAGCAGTACTTC.

This chain links TRBV25-1 with TRBJ1-1; D possibly corresponds to TRBD1 (5 bases). The CDR3 spans 14 residues. V lost 4 bases, J lost 0 bases, and 9 bases lay in between. Germline V gene sequence: CDR1 MGHDK, CDR2 SYGVNS. The CDR3 here is CASSGGTVNTEAFF. As DNA, the CDR3 is TGTGCCAGCAGTGGAGGGACGGTGAACACTGAAGCTTTCTTT.

The chain employs TRBV29-1 and TRBJ1-3; D remains unclear. CDR1 is SQVTM, CDR2 ANQGSEA, per germline. The CDR3 loop spans 14 amino acids. Between the trimmed V and J ends, which lost 0 bases and 4 bases, there was a span of 10 bases. Written as DNA, the CDR3 is TGCAGCGTTGAAGATAGAGCGGGGGGAAACACCATATATTTT. Its protein product is CSVEDRAGGNTIYF.

V and J are TRBV5-5 and TRBJ2-1; 9 positions match TRBD2. V lost 2 bases to trimming and J lost 9 bases; unmatched junction nucleotides: 6. The CDR3 has 14 amino acids. Germline CDR1 and CDR2: SGHKS and YYEKEE (reference sequence). The CDR3 spells CASSFIAGVGEQFF. The CDR3 DNA reads TGTGCCAGCAGCTTCATAGCGGGGGTAGGTGAGCAGTTCTTC.

The V call is TRBV12-3 or TRBV12-4, the J call TRBJ2-1; no definite D call. The V end lost 2 bases, the J end lost 11 bases, and 4 bases lay between the germline ends. The CDR3 consists of 10 residues. The CDR3 protein is CASSLNQQFF. The CDR3 DNA reads TGTGCCAGCAGTTTAAACCAGCAGTTCTTC.

The chain uses TRBV29-1 and TRBJ2-7, with TRBD1 identical over 11 bases. Unmatched junction bases numbered 10, after V lost 3 bases and J lost 6 bases. The CDR3 has 15 residues. CDR1 is SQVTM, CDR2 ANQGSEA, per germline. CDR3 sequence (DNA): TGCAGCGTTGATGGTGTTGGACAGGGGGCCCGCGAGCAGTACTTC. It yields the protein CSVDGVGQGAREQYF.

The J gene is TRBJ2-7, the V gene TRBV7-6; 7 nucleotides align to TRBD1. Germline assignment: CDR1 SGHVS and CDR2 FNYEAQ. The CDR3 spans 15 residues. Trimming removed 5 bases from V and 1 base from J; junction bases left unmatched: 8. The CDR3 DNA reads as TGTGCCAGCAGCCTAGACCCAGGGGGATCCTACGAGCAGTACTTC. It specifies CASSLDPGGSYEQYF.

V usage is TRBV3-1 (or the pseudogene TRBV3-2) and J usage is TRBJ2-3; 10 nucleotides line up with TRBD2. J gave up 3 bases and V 4 bases, and 7 bases lay outside the gene matches. CDR1 is LGHDT and CDR2 is YNNKEL in the germline V gene (reference sequence). The length of the CDR3 is 16 residues. In DNA form, the CDR3 reads TGTGCCAGCAGCCCGATAGCGGGGGGCGTAACAGATACGCAGTATTTT. This translates into CASSPIAGGVTDTQYF.

The chain carries TRBV7-9 and TRBJ1-1; 9 nucleotides agree with TRBD1. This CDR3 region has 13 residues. The germline gives CDR1 SEHNR, CDR2 FQNEAQ (reference sequence). J gave up 7 bases and V 7 bases, and 7 bases lay outside the gene matches. For the CDR3, the DNA is TGTGCCAGCATCCCACAGGGGGCGGGTGAAGCTTTCTTT. Encoded protein: CASIPQGAGEAFF.

This clone was picked up one time. This chain links TRBV7-2 with TRBJ1-2; possibly TRBD1 for D (6 bases). Germline V gene data show CDR1 as SGHTA and CDR2 as FQGNSA. V was cut by 5 bases and J by 4 bases, with 14 bases left in between. The CDR3 covers 14 residues. The CDR3 nucleotides are TGTGCCAGCAGCCCCATGGGGGGCGGCTATGGCTACACCTTC. Translation gives CASSPMGGGYGYTF.